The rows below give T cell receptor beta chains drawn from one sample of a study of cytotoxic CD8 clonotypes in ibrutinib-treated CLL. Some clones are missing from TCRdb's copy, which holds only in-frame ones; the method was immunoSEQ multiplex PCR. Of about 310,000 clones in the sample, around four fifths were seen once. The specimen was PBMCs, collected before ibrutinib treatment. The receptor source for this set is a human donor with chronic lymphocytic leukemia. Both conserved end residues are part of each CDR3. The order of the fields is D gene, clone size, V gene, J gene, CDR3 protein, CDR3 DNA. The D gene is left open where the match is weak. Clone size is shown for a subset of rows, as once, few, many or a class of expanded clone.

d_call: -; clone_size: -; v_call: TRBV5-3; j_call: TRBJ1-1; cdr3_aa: CARSLALGGNTEAFF; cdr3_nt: TGTGCCAGAAGCTTGGCCTTGGGAGGGAACACTGAAGCTTTCTTT
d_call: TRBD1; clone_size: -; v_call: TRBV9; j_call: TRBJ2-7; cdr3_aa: CASSVSRDRGVYEQYF; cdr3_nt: TGTGCCAGCAGCGTAAGCCGGGACAGGGGAGTTTACGAGCAGTACTTC
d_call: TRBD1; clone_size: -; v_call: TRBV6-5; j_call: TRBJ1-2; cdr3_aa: CASSYRTGNYGYTF; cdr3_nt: TGTGCCAGCAGTTACCGGACAGGGAACTATGGCTACACCTTC
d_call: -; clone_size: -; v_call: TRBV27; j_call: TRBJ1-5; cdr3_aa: CASSLNEFQPQHF; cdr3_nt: TGTGCCAGCAGCCTTAACGAGTTTCAGCCCCAGCATTTT
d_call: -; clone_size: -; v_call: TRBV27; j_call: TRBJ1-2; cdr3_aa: CASSLLYPGSTGYTF; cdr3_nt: TGTGCCAGCAGTTTACTTTATCCAGGGTCCACTGGCTACACCTTC
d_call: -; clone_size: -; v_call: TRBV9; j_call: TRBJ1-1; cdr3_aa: CASSVDLLMNTEAFF; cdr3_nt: TGTGCCAGCAGCGTAGACTTGCTCATGAACACTGAAGCTTTCTTT
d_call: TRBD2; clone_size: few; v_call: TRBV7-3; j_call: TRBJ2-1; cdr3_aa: CASSLHFDMLAGGPRGQFF; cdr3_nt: TGTGCCAGCAGCTTACATTTTGATATGCTAGCGGGAGGGCCACGGGGGCAGTTCTTC
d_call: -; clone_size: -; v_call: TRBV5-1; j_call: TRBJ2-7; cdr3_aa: CASSLALGGSGSEQYF; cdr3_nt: TGCGCCAGCAGCTTGGCCTTGGGGGGCAGCGGTTCTGAGCAGTACTTC
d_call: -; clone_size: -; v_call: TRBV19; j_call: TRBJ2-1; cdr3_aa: CASSIWGTSSYEQFF; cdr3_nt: TGTGCCAGTAGTATTTGGGGGACATCATCGTATGAGCAGTTCTTC
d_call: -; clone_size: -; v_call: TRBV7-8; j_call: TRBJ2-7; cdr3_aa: CASSPEGAIGFYEQYF; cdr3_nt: TGTGCCAGCAGCCCGGAAGGGGCCATCGGGTTCTACGAGCAGTACTTC
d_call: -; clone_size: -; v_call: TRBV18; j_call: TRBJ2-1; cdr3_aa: CASSPPSAGGRGEQFF; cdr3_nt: TGTGCCAGCTCACCACCTTCGGCCGGAGGGAGAGGTGAGCAGTTCTTC
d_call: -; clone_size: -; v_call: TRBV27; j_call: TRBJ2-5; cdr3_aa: CATKTGPETQYF; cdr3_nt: TGTGCCACGAAGACAGGCCCCGAGACCCAGTACTTC
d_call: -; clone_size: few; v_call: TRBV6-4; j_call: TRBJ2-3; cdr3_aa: CASSDHGGSTDTQYF; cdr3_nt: TGTGCCAGCAGTGACCATGGCGGGAGCACAGATACGCAGTATTTT
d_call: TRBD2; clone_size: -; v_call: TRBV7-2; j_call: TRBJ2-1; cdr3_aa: CASSLGTSGYNEQFF; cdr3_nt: TGTGCCAGCAGCCTCGGGACTAGCGGCTACAATGAGCAGTTCTTC
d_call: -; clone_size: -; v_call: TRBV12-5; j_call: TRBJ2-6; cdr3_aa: CASGLSSGANVLTF; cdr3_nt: TGTGCTAGTGGTTTGAGCTCTGGGGCCAACGTCCTGACTTTC
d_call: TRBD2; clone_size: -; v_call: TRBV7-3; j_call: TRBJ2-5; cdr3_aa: CASSSSGSRETQYF; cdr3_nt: TGTGCCAGCAGCTCTAGCGGGAGCCGGGAGACCCAGTACTTC
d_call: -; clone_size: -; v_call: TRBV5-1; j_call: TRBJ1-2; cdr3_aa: CASSPDGYGMFYTF; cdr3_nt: TGCGCCAGCAGCCCCGACGGGTACGGGATGTTCTACACCTTC
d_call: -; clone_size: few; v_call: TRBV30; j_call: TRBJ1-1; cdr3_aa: CAWSVVPMNTEAFF; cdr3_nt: TGTGCCTGGAGTGTAGTACCGATGAACACTGAAGCTTTCTTT
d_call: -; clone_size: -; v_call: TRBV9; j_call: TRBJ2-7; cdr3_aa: CASSVGGTPPYEQYF; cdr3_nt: TGTGCCAGCAGCGTAGGCGGGACACCTCCCTACGAGCAGTACTTC
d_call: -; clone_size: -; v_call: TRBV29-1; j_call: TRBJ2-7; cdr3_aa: CSAGGQQGYEQYF; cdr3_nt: TGCAGCGCCGGGGGGCAACAGGGATACGAGCAGTACTTC
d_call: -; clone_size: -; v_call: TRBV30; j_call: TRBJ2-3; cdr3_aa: CAWRFGRWDTQYF; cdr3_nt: TGTGCCTGGAGGTTCGGGAGATGGGATACGCAGTATTTT
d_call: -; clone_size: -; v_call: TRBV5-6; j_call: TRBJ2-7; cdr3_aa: CASSLTTGLSGYEQYF; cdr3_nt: TGTGCCAGCAGCTTGACGACAGGACTTAGCGGCTACGAGCAGTACTTC
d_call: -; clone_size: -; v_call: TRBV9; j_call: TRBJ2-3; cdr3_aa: CASSLTLLDTQYF; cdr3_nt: TGTGCCAGCAGCCTAACCTTGTTAGATACGCAGTATTTT
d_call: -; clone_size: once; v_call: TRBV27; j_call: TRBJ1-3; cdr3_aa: CASSYTHGTPIGNTIYF; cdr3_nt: TGTGCCAGCAGTTATACCCACGGGACCCCCATTGGAAACACCATATATTTT
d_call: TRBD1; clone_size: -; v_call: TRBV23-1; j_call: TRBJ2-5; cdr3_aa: CASSQGRQGSKTQYF; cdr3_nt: TGCGCCAGCAGTCAGGGACGACAGGGAAGTAAGACCCAGTACTTC
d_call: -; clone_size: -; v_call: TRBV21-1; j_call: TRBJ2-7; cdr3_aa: CASSKPPSSYEQYF; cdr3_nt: TGTGCCAGCAGCAAGCCTCCCAGCTCCTACGAGCAGTACTTC
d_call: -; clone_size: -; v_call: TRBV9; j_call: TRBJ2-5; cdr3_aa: CASSAAHPYQETQYF; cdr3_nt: TGTGCCAGCAGCGCAGCACATCCGTACCAAGAGACCCAGTACTTC
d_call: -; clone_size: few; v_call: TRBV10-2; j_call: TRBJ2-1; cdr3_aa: CASSPYNEQFF; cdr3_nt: TGCGCCAGCAGCCCCTACAATGAGCAGTTCTTC
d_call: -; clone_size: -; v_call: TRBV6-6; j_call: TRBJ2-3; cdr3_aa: CASSPKSTDTQYF; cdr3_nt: TGTGCCAGCAGCCCCAAGAGCACAGATACGCAGTATTTT
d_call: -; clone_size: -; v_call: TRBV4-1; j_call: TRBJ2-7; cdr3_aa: CASSLGMAYEQYF; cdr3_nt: TGCGCCAGCAGCCTCGGGATGGCCTACGAGCAGTACTTC
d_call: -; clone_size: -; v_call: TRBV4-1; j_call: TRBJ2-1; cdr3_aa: CASSQEFSDSYNEQFF; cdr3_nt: TGCGCCAGCAGCCAAGAATTTTCCGACTCCTACAATGAGCAGTTCTTC
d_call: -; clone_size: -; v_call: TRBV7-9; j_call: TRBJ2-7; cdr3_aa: CASSSQGGDEQYF; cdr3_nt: TGTGCCAGCAGCTCACAGGGAGGGGACGAGCAGTACTTC
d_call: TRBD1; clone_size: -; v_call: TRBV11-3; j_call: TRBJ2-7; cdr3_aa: CASSLSRGPSYEQYF; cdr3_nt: TGTGCCAGCAGCTTATCGAGGGGGCCCTCCTACGAGCAGTACTTC
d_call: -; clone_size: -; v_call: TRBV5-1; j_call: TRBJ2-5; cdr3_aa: CASSLSPELETQYF; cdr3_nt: TGCGCCAGCAGCTTGAGCCCTGAGTTGGAGACCCAGTACTTC
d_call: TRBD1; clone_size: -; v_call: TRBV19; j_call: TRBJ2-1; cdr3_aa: CASSFRDRDNEQFF; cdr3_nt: TGTGCCAGTAGTTTCCGGGACAGGGACAATGAGCAGTTCTTC
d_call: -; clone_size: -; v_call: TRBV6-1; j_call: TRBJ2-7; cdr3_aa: CASSEAPTPTYEQYF; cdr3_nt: TGTGCCAGCAGTGAAGCGCCAACACCGACCTACGAGCAGTACTTC
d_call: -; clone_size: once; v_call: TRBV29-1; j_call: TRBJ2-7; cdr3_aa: CSVIRINSYEQYF; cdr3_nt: TGCAGCGTTATCCGAATTAACTCCTACGAGCAGTACTTC
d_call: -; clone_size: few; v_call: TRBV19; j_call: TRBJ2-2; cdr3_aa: CASSIKTRPGELFF; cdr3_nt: TGTGCCAGTAGTATCAAAACCAGACCCGGGGAGCTGTTTTTT
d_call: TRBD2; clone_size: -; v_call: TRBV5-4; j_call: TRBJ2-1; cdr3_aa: CASSLGSSGDNEQFF; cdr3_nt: TGTGCCAGCAGCTTGGGGTCTAGCGGAGACAATGAGCAGTTCTTC
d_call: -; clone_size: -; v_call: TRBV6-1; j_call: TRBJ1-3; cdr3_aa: CASNDRTSSGNTIYF; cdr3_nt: TGTGCCAGCAATGACAGAACCTCCTCCGGAAACACCATATATTTT
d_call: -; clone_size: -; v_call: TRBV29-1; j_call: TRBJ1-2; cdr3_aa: CSVAKLGTPTNYGYTF; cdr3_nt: TGCAGCGTTGCGAAGTTGGGGACCCCGACTAACTATGGCTACACCTTC
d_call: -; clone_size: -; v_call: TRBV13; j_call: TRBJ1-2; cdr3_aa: CASRPRETYGYTF; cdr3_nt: TGTGCCAGCAGGCCGAGGGAAACCTATGGCTACACCTTC
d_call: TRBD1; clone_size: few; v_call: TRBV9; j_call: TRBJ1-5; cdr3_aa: CASGTVNQPQHF; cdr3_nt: TGTGCCAGCGGGACAGTCAATCAGCCCCAGCATTTT
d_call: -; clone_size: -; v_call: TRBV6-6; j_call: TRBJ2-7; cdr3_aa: CASSPSTYEQYF; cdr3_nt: TGTGCCAGCAGCCCCTCCACTTACGAGCAGTACTTC
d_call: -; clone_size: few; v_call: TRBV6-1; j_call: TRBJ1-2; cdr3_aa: CASSGALPYYGYTF; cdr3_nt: TGTGCCAGCAGTGGGGCGCTTCCTTACTATGGCTACACCTTC
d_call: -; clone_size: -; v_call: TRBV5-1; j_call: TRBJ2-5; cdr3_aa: CASSPGRGGQETQYF; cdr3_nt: TGCGCCAGCAGCCCCGGGCGTGGGGGGCAAGAGACCCAGTACTTC
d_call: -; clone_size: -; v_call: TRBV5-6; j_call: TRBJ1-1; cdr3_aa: CASSLIMGTTEAFF; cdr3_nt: TGTGCCAGCAGCTTGATTATGGGAACAACTGAAGCTTTCTTT
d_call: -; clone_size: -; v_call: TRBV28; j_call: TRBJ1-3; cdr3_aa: CASSQLQGYGSGNTIYF; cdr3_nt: TGTGCCAGCAGCCAACTCCAGGGTTATGGCTCTGGAAACACCATATATTTT
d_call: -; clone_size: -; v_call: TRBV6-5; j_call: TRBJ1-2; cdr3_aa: CASRAPGQINYGYTF; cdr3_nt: TGTGCCAGCAGAGCACCGGGGCAAATTAACTATGGCTACACCTTC
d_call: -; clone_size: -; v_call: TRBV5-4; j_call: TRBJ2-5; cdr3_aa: CASSPPAANQETQYF; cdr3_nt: TGTGCCAGCAGCCCACCCGCAGCAAACCAAGAGACCCAGTACTTC
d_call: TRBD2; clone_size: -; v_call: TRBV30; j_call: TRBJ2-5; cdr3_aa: CAWSVLGGAGETQYF; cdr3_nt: TGTGCCTGGAGTGTACTAGGCGGAGCGGGGGAGACCCAGTACTTC
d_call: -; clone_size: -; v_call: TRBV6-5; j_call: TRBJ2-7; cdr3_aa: CASSYGSEQYF; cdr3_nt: TGTGCCAGCAGTTACGGTAGCGAGCAGTACTTC
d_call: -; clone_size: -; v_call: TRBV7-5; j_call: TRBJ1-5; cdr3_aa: CVRSAQGPTASNQPQHF; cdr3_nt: TGTGTCAGAAGCGCTCAAGGTCCGACAGCGAGCAATCAGCCCCAGCATTTT
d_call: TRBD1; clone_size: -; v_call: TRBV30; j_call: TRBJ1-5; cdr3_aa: CAWTRGHQPQHF; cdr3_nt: TGTGCCTGGACCAGGGGGCATCAGCCCCAGCATTTT
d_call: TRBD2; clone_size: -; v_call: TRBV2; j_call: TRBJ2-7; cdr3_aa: CASSEERGSEQYF; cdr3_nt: TGTGCCAGCAGTGAGGAGCGGGGGAGCGAGCAGTACTTC